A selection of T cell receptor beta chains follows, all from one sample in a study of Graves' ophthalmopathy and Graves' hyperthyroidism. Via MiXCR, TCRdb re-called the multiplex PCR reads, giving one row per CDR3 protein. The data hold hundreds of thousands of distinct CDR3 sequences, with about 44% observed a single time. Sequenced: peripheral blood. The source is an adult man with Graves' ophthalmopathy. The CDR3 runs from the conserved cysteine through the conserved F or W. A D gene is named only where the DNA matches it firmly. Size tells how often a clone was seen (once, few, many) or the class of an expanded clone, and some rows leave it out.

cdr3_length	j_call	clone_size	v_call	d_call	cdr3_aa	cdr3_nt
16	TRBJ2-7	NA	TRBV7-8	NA	CASSPASYGGVGEQYF	TGTGCCAGCAGCCCAGCCTCTTACGGAGGAGTAGGGGAGCAGTACTTC
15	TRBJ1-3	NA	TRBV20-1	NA	CSARDPQGSGNTIYF	TGCAGTGCTAGAGACCCACAGGGATCTGGAAACACCATATATTTT
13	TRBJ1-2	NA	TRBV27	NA	CASSLSRTGGYTF	TGTGCCAGCAGTTTATCGAGGACGGGTGGCTACACCTTC
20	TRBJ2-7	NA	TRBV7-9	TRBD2	CASRGLAGAIGFAKLNEQYF	TGTGCCAGCAGGGGACTAGCGGGAGCAATTGGGTTTGCGAAGTTAAACGAGCAGTACTTC
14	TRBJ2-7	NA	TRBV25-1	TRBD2	CASSSSGSGGEQYF	TGTGCCAGCAGTTCTAGCGGGAGCGGAGGCGAGCAGTACTTC
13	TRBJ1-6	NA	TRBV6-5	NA	CASRRGANSPLHF	TGTGCCTCTCGGAGGGGGGCGAATTCACCCCTCCACTTT
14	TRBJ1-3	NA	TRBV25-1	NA	CASSARRAGNTIYF	TGTGCCAGCAGTGCCAGGCGGGCCGGAAACACCATATATTTT
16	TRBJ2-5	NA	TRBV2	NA	CASGQERGTLGETQYF	TGTGCCAGCGGCCAAGAACGTGGGACTTTAGGCGAGACCCAGTACTTC
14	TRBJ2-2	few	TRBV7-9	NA	CASSLDRISGELFF	TGTGCCAGCAGCTTAGACAGGATTTCCGGGGAGCTGTTTTTT
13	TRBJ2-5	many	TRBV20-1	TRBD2	CSAPTSLQETQYF	TGCAGTGCTCCGACTAGCCTCCAAGAGACCCAGTACTTC
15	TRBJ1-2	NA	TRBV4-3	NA	CASSQGSGQGFGYTF	TGCGCCAGCAGCCAAGGTTCTGGCCAGGGTTTTGGCTACACCTTC
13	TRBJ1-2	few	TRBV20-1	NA	CSVQGRGPKGYTF	TGCAGTGTCCAGGGTAGGGGACCTAAGGGCTACACCTTC
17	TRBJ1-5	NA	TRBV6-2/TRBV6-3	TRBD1	CASSQGGGRVGNQPQHF	TGTGCCAGCAGCCAGGGGGGCGGGAGGGTCGGCAATCAGCCCCAGCATTTT
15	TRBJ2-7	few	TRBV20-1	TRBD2	CSARDVGSGSYEQYF	TGCAGTGCTAGAGATGTTGGTAGCGGGAGCTACGAGCAGTACTTC
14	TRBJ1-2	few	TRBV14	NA	CASSHLGGDYGYTF	TGTGCCAGCAGCCATCTGGGAGGCGACTATGGCTACACCTTC
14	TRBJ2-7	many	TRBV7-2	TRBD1	CASSSGQAPYEQYF	TGTGCCAGCAGCTCTGGACAGGCTCCCTACGAGCAGTACTTC
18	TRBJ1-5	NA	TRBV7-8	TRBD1	CASSAGQGVTYSNQPQHF	TGTGCCAGCAGTGCGGGACAGGGGGTTACCTATAGCAATCAGCCCCAGCATTTT
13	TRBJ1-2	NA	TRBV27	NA	CASASGGNYGYTF	TGTGCCAGCGCTTCGGGTGGCAACTATGGCTACACCTTC
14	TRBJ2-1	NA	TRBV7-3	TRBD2	CASSQGLADNEQFF	TGTGCCAGCAGCCAGGGACTAGCAGACAATGAGCAGTTCTTC
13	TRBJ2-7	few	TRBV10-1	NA	CASSESESYEQYF	TGCGCCAGCAGTGAGTCGGAAAGTTACGAGCAGTACTTC
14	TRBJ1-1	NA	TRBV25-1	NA	CASRPGAGDTEAFF	TGTGCCAGCAGACCAGGAGCAGGGGACACTGAAGCTTTCTTT
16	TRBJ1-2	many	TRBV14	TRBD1	CASSSKYQGQLYGYTF	TGTGCCAGCAGCTCTAAATACCAGGGACAGTTATATGGCTACACCTTC
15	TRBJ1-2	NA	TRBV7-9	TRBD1	CASSEPGTGNYGYTF	TGTGCCAGCAGCGAGCCCGGGACAGGGAACTATGGCTACACCTTC
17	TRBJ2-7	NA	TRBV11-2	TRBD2	CASSFIWRTSGIYEQYF	TGTGCCAGCAGCTTCATCTGGAGGACTAGCGGGATCTACGAGCAGTACTTC
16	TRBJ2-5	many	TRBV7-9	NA	CASSLEERRFQETQYF	TGTGCCAGCAGCTTAGAGGAGCGGCGATTCCAAGAGACCCAGTACTTC
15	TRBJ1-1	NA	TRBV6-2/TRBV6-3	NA	CASSYSRQVNTEAFF	TGTGCCAGCAGTTACTCGAGACAGGTGAACACTGAAGCTTTCTTT
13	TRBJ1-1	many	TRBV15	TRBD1	CATSSDRDTEAFF	TGTGCCACCAGCAGCGACAGGGATACTGAAGCTTTCTTT
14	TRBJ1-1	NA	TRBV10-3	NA	CASTRQEAGTEAFF	TGTGCCAGCACCCGACAGGAGGCTGGCACTGAAGCTTTCTTT
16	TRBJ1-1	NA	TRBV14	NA	CASSQTGPRMNTEAFF	TGTGCCAGCAGCCAAACAGGCCCAAGGATGAACACTGAAGCTTTCTTT
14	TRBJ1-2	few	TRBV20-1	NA	CSAPEGGLSYGYTF	TGCAGTGCTCCTGAGGGGGGGCTTAGCTATGGCTACACCTTC
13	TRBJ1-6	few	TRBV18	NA	CASKSEPSSPLHF	TGTGCCAGCAAATCCGAGCCTTCTTCACCCCTCCACTTT
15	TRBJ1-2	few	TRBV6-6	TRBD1	CASSYSGTGRYGYTF	TGTGCCAGCAGCTATTCCGGGACAGGACGGTATGGCTACACCTTC
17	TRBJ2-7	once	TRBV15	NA	CATSSPRDQRVTYEQYF	TGTGCCACCAGCAGCCCGAGGGACCAGCGGGTAACCTACGAGCAGTACTTC
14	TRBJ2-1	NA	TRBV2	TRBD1	CASNGQGGLVEQFF	TGTGCCAGCAACGGACAGGGAGGATTAGTTGAGCAGTTCTTC
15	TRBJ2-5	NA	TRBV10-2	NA	CASSEYATQQETQYF	TGCGCCAGCAGTGAGTATGCCACCCAGCAAGAGACCCAGTACTTC
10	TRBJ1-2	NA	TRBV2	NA	CAIQVYGYTF	TGTGCCATCCAGGTCTATGGCTACACCTTC
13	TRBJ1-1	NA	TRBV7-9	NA	CASSLQQTTEAFF	TGTGCCAGCAGTTTGCAGCAGACAACGGAAGCTTTCTTT
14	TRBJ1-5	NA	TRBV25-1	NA	CACSAGRQNQPQHF	TGTGCCTGCAGTGCCGGACGGCAAAATCAGCCCCAGCATTTT
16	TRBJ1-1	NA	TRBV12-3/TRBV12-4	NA	CASSLRVGRMNTEAFF	TGTGCCAGCAGTTTAAGAGTCGGGAGGATGAACACTGAAGCTTTCTTT
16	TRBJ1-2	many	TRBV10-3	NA	CASRKQWPGHPYGYTF	TGTGCCAGCAGGAAACAATGGCCGGGCCATCCCTATGGCTACACCTTC
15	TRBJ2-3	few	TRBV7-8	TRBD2	CASSLTSGSTDTQYF	TGTGCCAGCAGCTTAACTAGCGGGAGCACAGATACGCAGTATTTT
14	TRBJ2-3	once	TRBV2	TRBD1	CASRRTGRTDTQYF	TGTGCCAGCAGGAGGACAGGGCGCACAGATACGCAGTATTTT
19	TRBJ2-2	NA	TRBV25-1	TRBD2	CASRAFRASGGANTGELFF	TGTGCCAGCAGGGCATTTAGGGCTAGCGGGGGCGCGAACACCGGGGAGCTGTTTTTT
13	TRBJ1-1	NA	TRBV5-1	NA	CASSLGGRDEAFF	TGCGCCAGCAGCTTGGGCGGGAGGGATGAAGCTTTCTTT
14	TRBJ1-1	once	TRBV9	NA	CASGVGVMNTEAFF	TGTGCCAGCGGCGTAGGGGTAATGAACACTGAAGCTTTCTTT
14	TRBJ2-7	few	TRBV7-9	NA	CASSLTHTSYEQYF	TGTGCCAGCAGCTTAACCCATACGTCCTACGAGCAGTACTTC
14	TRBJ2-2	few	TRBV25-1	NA	CASSSPRGTGELFF	TGTGCCAGCAGTTCACCCAGGGGAACCGGGGAGCTGTTTTTT
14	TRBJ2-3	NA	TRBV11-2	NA	CASSFSRGTDTQYF	TGTGCCAGCAGCTTCTCTCGCGGCACAGATACGCAGTATTTT
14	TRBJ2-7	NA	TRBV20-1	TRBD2	CSAILGGGSHEQYF	TGCAGTGCTATTCTCGGCGGGGGGTCCCACGAGCAGTACTTC
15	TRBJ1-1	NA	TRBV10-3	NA	CASSQGSAGYTEAFF	TGTGCCAGCAGCCAAGGTAGTGCAGGATACACTGAAGCTTTCTTT
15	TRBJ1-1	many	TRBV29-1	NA	CSVDMGKQGGTEAFF	TGCAGCGTTGATATGGGGAAACAGGGAGGAACTGAAGCTTTCTTT
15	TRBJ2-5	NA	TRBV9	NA	CASSVGGQGQETQYF	TGTGCCAGCAGCGTAGGCGGGCAGGGCCAAGAGACCCAGTACTTC
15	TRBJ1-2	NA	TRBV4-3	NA	CASSPRLPADYGYTF	TGCGCCAGCAGCCCCCGTTTGCCCGCTGACTATGGCTACACCTTC